The next 12 T cell receptor beta chains were all read from a single sample in a study of blood T cells in healthy people across ages. The second PCR ran about 6 to 11 cycles with a sample-barcoded 5' primer and J-beta primers. TCRdb analysed the 5' RACE reads with MiXCR anew, one entry per CDR3 protein. The table has hundreds of thousands of distinct CDR3 sequences, 40% to 60% seen once. Specimen: blood. The receptors were gathered from a man in his thirties or forties in good health.

V gene TRBV7-9 combines with J gene TRBJ2-4, with a possible D match to TRBD2 (5 bases). Trimming shortened V by 5 bases and J by 15 bases, and 17 bases separated the two germline ends. Germline-derived CDR1 and CDR2 are SEHNR and FQNEAQ (reference sequence). This CDR3 region has 12 residues. For the CDR3, the DNA is TGTGCCAGCAGCGTCACGGTGGGAGTCCGGTACTTC. Its translation is CASSVTVGVRYF.

The J gene is TRBJ2-1, the V gene TRBV2; 8 bases are shared with TRBD1. The CDR3 is made up of 15 amino acids. Germline CDR1 is SNHLY and CDR2 is FYNNEI. Trimming took 4 bases from V and 10 from J; bases not matched to a gene: 12. As DNA, the CDR3 is TGTGCCAGCAGTGGGGGACAGGTGTTTTCCTACGAGCAGTTCTTC. Its translation is CASSGGQVFSYEQFF.

CDR3 DNA sequence: TGTGCCAGCAGACGGACTAGCGGGGCAGCCGAGCAGTACTTC. Translating it yields CASRRTSGAAEQYF. The V and J genes are TRBV6-5 and TRBJ2-5, with 12 bases that match TRBD2. TRBJ2-7 explains the end of the DNA better; the J call may be wrong. Germline V CDR1 and CDR2: MNHEY, SVGAGI. CDR3 length: 14 amino acids.

V gene TRBV27 combines with J gene TRBJ1-6; unclear D gene. Per germline, CDR1 MNHEY and CDR2 SMNVEV (reference sequence). V was pared by 3 bases and J by 7 bases, with 7 bases between. This CDR3 contains 13 residues. The CDR3 reads CASSFQNNSPLHF. The CDR3 DNA reads TGTGCCAGCAGTTTCCAGAACAATTCACCCCTCCACTTT.

This clonotype appeared once. Given a much more abundant clone one base away, this may be a read error. This chain joins TRBV5-5 and TRBJ2-1; TRBD2 aligns across 9 bases. This CDR3 has 16 residues. The J segment lost 7 bases and the V segment lost 4 bases, leaving 12 bases of the junction unmatched. Per germline, CDR1 SGHKS and CDR2 YYEKEE (reference sequence). CDR3: CASSPTTSGGLNEQFF. The CDR3 nucleotides are TGTGCCAGCAGCCCTACGACTAGCGGTGGCTTGAATGAGCAGTTCTTC.

The chain recombines TRBV4-3 with TRBJ1-6; D remains unclear. CDR1 and CDR2 (germline): LGHNA, YSLEER. The V gene lost 1 base and the J gene lost 3 bases, with 28 bases spanning the gap. There are 22 residues in the CDR3. For the CDR3, the DNA is TGCGCCAGCAGCCAAGTGGAAGAGCACAGCCGCCCCCTGAGTGACTATAATTCACCCCTCCACTTT. Translation gives CASSQVEEHSRPLSDYNSPLHF.

Note on this clonotype: A read error may explain this, as a much larger clone is one base away. The chain employs TRBV6-2 or TRBV6-3 and TRBJ2-1; 10 bases match TRBD1. From germline, CDR1 is MNHEY and CDR2 SVGEGT. This CDR3 region has 16 residues. In DNA form, the CDR3 reads TGTGCCAGCAGTTACCCCCGGGACAGGGGAAGCAATGGGCAGTTCTTC. It encodes CASSYPRDRGSNGQFF.

This clonotype was observed a few times. This chain uses TRBV20-1 with TRBJ2-3; D is uncertain. Germline loops: CDR1 DFQATT, CDR2 SNEGSKA (reference sequence). The CDR3 length is 14 residues. The V gene lost 3 bases and the J gene lost 5 bases, with 15 bases spanning the gap. CDR3 region: CSARPQPNGDTQYF. CDR3 in DNA: TGCAGTGCTAGGCCACAACCGAACGGAGATACGCAGTATTTT.

This clonotype was recorded a few times. The chain carries TRBV6-9 and TRBJ2-7; D gene unclear. The CDR3 consists of 18 residues. Between the trimmed V and J ends, which lost 0 bases and 1 base, there was a span of 19 bases. Germline V gene data show CDR1 as MNHGY and CDR2 as SVAAGI. The CDR3 DNA is TGTGCCAGCAGTTATTCGACGGCACAGTATTCAGTATCCTACGAGCAGTACTTC. Translating gives CASSYSTAQYSVSYEQYF.

This clonotype was seen more than once but under ten times. This chain connects TRBV6-5 to TRBJ2-7, with 7 bases aligning to TRBD1. CDR1 is MNHEY, CDR2 SVGAGI, per germline. There are 16 residues in the CDR3. After removal of 5 bases from V and 3 bases from J, the junction contained 13 bases not matched to a gene. CDR3 nucleotides: TGTGCCAGCAGTCTCCAGGGGGTTAAGGGATTCTACGAGCAGTACTTC. Translation: CASSLQGVKGFYEQYF.

The rearrangement links TRBV7-2 to TRBJ2-3; 9 nucleotides match TRBD2. The CDR3 extends over 13 amino acids. Trimming at V came to 6 bases and at J to 11 bases, leaving 9 bases not matched to a gene. Germline V gene data show CDR1 as SGHTA and CDR2 as FQGNSA. CDR3 DNA sequence: TGTGCCAGCAGGGCTAGCGGGAATCAGAGGCAGTATTTT. It is translated as CASRASGNQRQYF.

This clonotype was detected only a few times. Sequence at one end of the junction differs from germline and may be a read error. The chain has TRBV20-1 and TRBJ2-7; D is unclear. Looked up from germline, CDR1 is DFQATT and CDR2 is SNEGSKA (reference sequence). The length of the CDR3 is 12 residues. The CDR3 protein is CSPSGQPYEQYF. The CDR3 DNA is TGCAGTCCTAGTGGGCAGCCCTACGAGCAGTACTTC.